What follows are 21 T cell receptor beta chains derived from one specimen sequenced in a study of shared clonotypes between healthy human individuals. The assay was immunoSEQ multiplex PCR, and TCRdb's table has in-frame clones only and misses some. The top ten hold more than 0.1% of the sample, which has approximately 2.4 million clones, 90% to 97% seen once. Sample: naive CD4+ T cells sorted from blood. Described subset: CD45RA+ positively selected. These receptors originate from a man between 18 and 29 years old in good health.

This clone was seen a single time. This chain connects TRBV6-5 to TRBJ2-3, with D possibly TRBD2 on 6 matching bases. Looked up from germline, CDR1 is MNHEY and CDR2 is SVGAGI. This CDR3 is 14 amino acids long. V was pared by 6 bases and J by 9 bases, with 19 bases between. CDR3 amino acids: CASRSLTSLTTQYF. The CDR3 region has the DNA TGTGCCAGCAGATCCTTAACTAGCTTAACCACGCAGTATTTT.

The chain links TRBV5-6 to TRBJ1-2; 10 bases agree with TRBD1. The CDR3 has 15 amino acids. J gave up 4 bases and V 4 bases, and 7 bases lay outside the gene matches. CDR1 and CDR2 (germline): SGHDT, YYEEEE. The CDR3 reads CASSVDRGRGYGYTF. The CDR3 coding sequence is TGTGCCAGCAGCGTTGACAGGGGGCGTGGCTATGGCTACACCTTC.

This clone was seen a single time. CDR3 DNA: TGCGCCAGCACTCAGGACAGGGATGAAAAACTGTTTTTT. Translation: CASTQDRDEKLFF. The chain recombines TRBV10-1 with TRBJ1-4; 8 bases are shared with TRBD1. Per the germline V gene, CDR1 is WNHNN and CDR2 is SYGVQD (reference sequence). Unmatched junction bases numbered 4, after V lost 7 bases and J lost 6 bases. The length of the CDR3 is 13 residues.

This chain connects TRBV5-1 to TRBJ1-1; D is undetermined. The CDR3 is 14 residues long. Trimming removed 3 bases from V and 1 base from J, with 10 bases in between. Germline V gene lookup returns CDR1 SGHRS and CDR2 YFSETQ. The CDR3 DNA reads as TGCGCCAGCAGCTGGGGATCTTCGAACACTGAAGCTTTCTTT. This encodes CASSWGSSNTEAFF. The full variable domain, completed using reference TRBV5-1 and TRBJ1-1, is KAGVTQTPRYLIKTRGQQVTLSCSPISGHRSVSWYQQTPGQGLQFLFEYFSETQRNKGNFPGRFSGRQFSNSRSEMNVSTLELGDSALYLCASSWGSSNTEAFFGQGTRLTVV.

The CDR3 nucleotides read TGCGCCAGCAGCCAAGGGGCAGGGCTATCGGGAGAGCAGTACTTC. The encoded protein is CASSQGAGLSGEQYF. V gene TRBV4-3 combines with J gene TRBJ2-7, with D perhaps given as TRBD1 or TRBD2 (5 bases each). Germline assignment: CDR1 LGHNA and CDR2 YSLEER. Deletions cut 1 base from V and 7 bases from J, with 17 bases between. The CDR3 consists of 15 residues.

The gene calls are TRBV19 and TRBJ2-1; 9 bases are shared with TRBD1. The CDR3 is made up of 16 amino acids. V was clipped by 3 bases and J by 7 bases; unmatched bases: 10. CDR1 is LNHDA and CDR2 is SQIVND in the germline V gene (reference sequence). The CDR3 here is CASSIPGQGKANEQFF. The DNA of the CDR3 is TGTGCCAGTAGTATCCCGGGACAGGGAAAGGCGAATGAGCAGTTCTTC.

This chain uses TRBV28 with TRBJ1-2; D ambiguous. The V and J ends lost 6 bases and 4 bases respectively, with 15 bases between them. This CDR3 region has 14 residues. Germline V gene data show CDR1 as MDHEN and CDR2 as SYDVKM. This chain's CDR3 is CASSSDGPFYGYTF. CDR3 DNA sequence: TGTGCCAGCAGCTCGGACGGACCCTTCTATGGCTACACCTTC.

This chain joins TRBV4-1 and TRBJ1-2; D gene unclear. The CDR3 totals 16 residues. The V gene lost 2 bases and the J gene lost 3 bases, with 16 bases spanning the gap. The germline gives CDR1 MGHRA, CDR2 YSYEKL. The CDR3 protein is CASSQFPRIGDYGYTF. CDR3 DNA: TGCGCCAGCAGCCAATTCCCGAGGATCGGGGACTATGGCTACACCTTC.

The chain uses TRBV6-6 and TRBJ2-2; 11 nucleotides line up with TRBD2. There are 15 residues in the CDR3. V lost 7 bases to trimming and J lost 1 base; unmatched junction nucleotides: 2. Germline V gives CDR1 MNHNY, CDR2 SVGAGI (reference sequence). The CDR3 reads CASTTSGENTGELFF. The CDR3 region has the DNA TGTGCCAGCACGACTAGCGGGGAGAACACCGGGGAGCTGTTTTTT.

The chain uses TRBV15 and TRBJ2-1; D might be TRBD1 or TRBD2, each matching 6 bases. V shed 6 bases and J shed 7 bases, with 13 bases lying between them. The germline CDR1 and CDR2 sequences are LNHNV and YYDKDF (reference sequence). The CDR3 runs to 13 residues. The CDR3 loop reads CATRDLGGNEQFF. CDR3 DNA: TGTGCCACCAGGGATTTAGGGGGGAATGAGCAGTTCTTC.

The chain links TRBV2 to TRBJ2-5, with D possibly TRBD2 on 6 matching bases. The germline V gene encodes CDR1 SNHLY and CDR2 FYNNEI. With 10 bases removed from V and 5 bases from J, the gap between germline ends came to 20 bases. This CDR3 comprises 14 residues. The CDR3 loop is CAIAGGLAWETQYF. CDR3 nucleotide sequence: TGTGCCATCGCTGGCGGGCTAGCGTGGGAGACCCAGTACTTC.

In regard to this clone: The identical CDR3 is also encoded by other nucleotide sequences in the sample. CDR3 region: CASSYSGGREKLFF. The CDR3 DNA reads as TGTGCCAGCAGTTACTCGGGGGGGAGAGAAAAACTGTTTTTT. The chain links TRBV6-5 to TRBJ1-4; the D gene is possibly TRBD1 (5 bases). The V gene lost 0 bases and the J gene lost 8 bases, with 10 bases spanning the gap. The CDR3 runs 14 residues. CDR1 and CDR2 (germline): MNHEY, SVGAGI.

The chain couples TRBV30 to TRBJ2-1; 10 bases are shared with TRBD2. The CDR3 has 16 amino acids. After removal of 0 bases from V and 5 bases from J, the junction contained 7 bases not matched to a gene. Per the germline V gene, CDR1 is GTSNPN and CDR2 is SVGIG (reference sequence). The CDR3 here is CAWSVRGLAGDNEQFF. CDR3 coding DNA: TGTGCCTGGAGTGTTCGAGGTCTAGCGGGAGACAATGAGCAGTTCTTC.

J is TRBJ2-1 and V is TRBV30, with D uncertain. Trimming removed 2 bases at V and 7 bases at J, with 21 bases between. Germline V gene data show CDR1 as GTSNPN and CDR2 as SVGIG (reference sequence). CDR3 length: 16 residues. In DNA, the CDR3 is TGTGCCTGGAGTCTCAACCGGGCTCAGATCCGTAATGAGCAGTTCTTC. Translating gives CAWSLNRAQIRNEQFF.

The chain has TRBV9 and TRBJ2-7; 10 nucleotides align to TRBD1. Germline values: CDR1 SGDLS, CDR2 YYNGEE. With V trimmed by 0 bases and J by 3 bases, 3 bases remained unmatched. The CDR3 consists of 15 residues. The CDR3 nucleotides are TGTGCCAGCAGCGTAGAGGGACAGGGGTTCTACGAGCAGTACTTC. Its translation: CASSVEGQGFYEQYF.

This rearrangement joins TRBV10-2 to TRBJ2-7; 10 bases agree with TRBD2. Germline CDR1 reads WSHSY; CDR2 reads SAAADI. The ends lost 3 bases at V and 0 bases at J; junction bases unmatched: 5. The CDR3 totals 16 residues. The CDR3, as DNA: TGCGCCAGCAGTGATAGGACTAGCGGTAGCTCCTACGAGCAGTACTTC. This codes for CASSDRTSGSSYEQYF.

This clone was recorded only once. This chain links TRBV9 with TRBJ1-6; D not resolved. V gave up 0 bases and J gave up 0 bases, with 7 bases separating them. The CDR3 is 16 residues long. Germline lookup yields CDR1 SGDLS and CDR2 YYNGEE. CDR3 coding DNA: TGTGCCAGCAGCGTAGGTGGTGACTCCTATAATTCACCCCTCCACTTT. It codes for CASSVGGDSYNSPLHF.

This clone has only one observation. In the same sample, other DNA sequences code for this CDR3. This chain links TRBV7-3 with TRBJ2-1; possibly TRBD2 for D (6 bases). Germline CDR1 SGHTA, CDR2 FQGTGA. Deletions cut 5 bases from V and 4 bases from J, with 9 bases between. This CDR3 region has 13 residues. DNA of the CDR3: TGTGCCAGCAGCCGCGGGGATTACAATGAGCAGTTCTTC. Translating gives CASSRGDYNEQFF.

This clone was seen just once. The CDR3 here is CASSLFPSGGLYQETQYF. The CDR3 coding sequence is TGTGCCAGCAGCTTGTTCCCTAGCGGGGGCCTGTACCAAGAGACCCAGTACTTC. The genes are TRBV5-4 and TRBJ2-5; 10 nucleotides align to TRBD2. The CDR3 has 18 amino acids. After removal of 1 base from V and 0 bases from J, the junction contained 9 bases not matched to a gene. Germline V gives CDR1 SGHNT, CDR2 YYREEE (reference sequence).

The J gene is TRBJ2-3, the V gene TRBV7-2; possible D gene TRBD2, 5 bases. Germline CDR1 reads SGHTA; CDR2 reads FQGNSA. CDR3 size: 14 residues. The V end was cut by 1 base, the J end by 3 bases, with 8 bases between. The CDR3 nucleotides read TGTGCCAGCAGCTTAGAAGCGGTTACAGATACGCAGTATTTT. It is translated as CASSLEAVTDTQYF.

To note about this clone: Within the sample, other DNA sequences also encode this same CDR3. The chain uses TRBV18 and TRBJ1-5; 7 bases map to TRBD1. CDR3 length: 14 amino acids. Germline loops: CDR1 KGHSH, CDR2 LQKENI. After removal of 3 bases from V and 4 bases from J, the junction contained 3 bases not matched to a gene. The CDR3: CASSPSGGNQPQHF. CDR3 nucleotide sequence: TGTGCCAGCTCACCTTCAGGGGGAAATCAGCCCCAGCATTTT.